This entry lists 12 T cell receptor beta chains sequenced from one sample in a study of shared clonotypes between healthy human individuals. Sequencing was performed with immunoSEQ multiplex PCR; in TCRdb, only in-frame clones are kept and a portion is missing. Counted here are about a million clones, around 76% occurring once; the ten biggest clones make up about 1.4%. Sequencing input: memory CD4+ T cells sorted from blood. Subset given: CD45RA-negative fraction. Receptor source: a man aged 18 to 30 in good health.

J is TRBJ2-4 and V is TRBV10-3; D is uncertain. With 0 bases removed from V and 0 bases from J, the gap between germline ends came to 3 bases. This CDR3 has 14 amino acids. Germline lookup yields CDR1 ENHRY and CDR2 SYGVKD. This CDR3 reads CAISESTAKNIQYF. In DNA, the CDR3 is TGTGCCATCAGTGAGTCAACAGCCAAAAACATTCAGTACTTC.

This chain connects TRBV2 to TRBJ2-5, with 11 bases aligning to TRBD2. Germline V gene lookup returns CDR1 SNHLY and CDR2 FYNNEI. CDR3 length: 15 amino acids. J lost 5 bases, V lost 6 bases, and 8 bases had no gene match. The CDR3 sequence is CASSHRLAGRETQYF. The CDR3 bases are TGTGCCAGCAGCCATCGACTAGCGGGGCGGGAGACCCAGTACTTC.

This clone was detected only once. The V call is TRBV7-2, the J call TRBJ1-1; D might be TRBD1 (5 bases). Germline CDR1 is SGHTA and CDR2 is FQGNSA. The V end lost 6 bases, the J end lost 1 base, and 12 bases lay between the germline ends. CDR3 length equals 14 residues. CDR3 sequence reads: CASRFDRSNTEAFF. CDR3 coding DNA: TGTGCCAGCAGGTTTGACAGATCGAACACTGAAGCTTTCTTT.

On this clone: Other nucleotide sequences in the sample specify the same CDR3. This sequence joins TRBV6-5 and TRBJ1-1; the match to TRBD1 covers 7 bases. This CDR3 comprises 13 residues. Germline V gives CDR1 MNHEY, CDR2 SVGAGI. V lost 6 bases to trimming and J lost 0 bases; unmatched junction nucleotides: 1. The CDR3 spells CASRGTVNTEAFF. CDR3 DNA: TGTGCCAGCAGAGGGACAGTGAACACTGAAGCTTTCTTT.

This sequence joins TRBV27 and TRBJ1-3, with a tentative D call TRBD1 (5 bases). The CDR3 spans 17 residues. The V end lost 9 bases, the J end lost 0 bases, and 21 bases lay between the germline ends. Looked up from germline, CDR1 is MNHEY and CDR2 is SMNVEV (reference sequence). CDR3 loop: CARDHRCLTYSGNTIYF. As DNA, the CDR3 is TGTGCCAGAGACCACAGGTGCCTCACATACTCTGGAAACACCATATATTTT.

With respect to this clone: Compared with germline, one end of the junction differs, possibly owing to a read error. Other DNA sequences of this sample code for an identical CDR3. The chain recombines TRBV6-6 with TRBJ2-7, with 7 positions matching TRBD1. Germline CDR1 reads MNHNY; CDR2 reads SVGAGI (reference sequence). CDR3 size: 14 residues. The CDR3 protein is CASSDGTATYEQYF. Written as DNA, the CDR3 is TGTGCTAGCAGTGACGGGACAGCCACCTACGAGCAGTACTTC.

The V call is TRBV30, the J call TRBJ2-5; no clear D gene. The J call may be faulty, since TRBJ2-7 better matches the DNA end. Germline assignment: CDR1 GTSNPN and CDR2 SVGIG (reference sequence). This CDR3 comprises 14 residues. The CDR3 loop reads CAWSVSPLSYEQYF. CDR3 in DNA: TGTGCCTGGAGTGTGTCCCCCCTCTCCTACGAGCAGTACTTC.

The genes are TRBV19 and TRBJ2-6, with TRBD2 matching over 9 bases. The CDR3 is 17 residues long. Germline V gives CDR1 LNHDA, CDR2 SQIVND (reference sequence). J lost 0 bases, V lost 4 bases, and 4 bases had no gene match. The CDR3 here is CASSTAGGSSGANVLTF. As DNA, the CDR3 is TGTGCCAGTAGTACAGCGGGAGGCTCCTCTGGGGCCAACGTCCTGACTTTC.

The V gene is TRBV4-1, the J gene TRBJ1-2, with D perhaps TRBD1 (5 bases). V shed 0 bases and J shed 6 bases, with 8 bases lying between them. The CDR3 is 13 residues long. Germline V gene lookup returns CDR1 MGHRA and CDR2 YSYEKL. Here the CDR3 DNA reads TGCGCCAGCAGCCAAGATTGGGGGAATGGCTACACCTTC. It translates to CASSQDWGNGYTF.

This rearrangement joins TRBV2 to TRBJ1-5; 9 nucleotides align to TRBD1. Looked up from germline, CDR1 is SNHLY and CDR2 is FYNNEI. The trim removed 6 bases at V and 3 bases at J, leaving 3 bases unmatched. The CDR3 consists of 14 residues. Here the CDR3 DNA reads TGTGCCAGCAGGGGGACAGGGCCCAATCAGCCCCAGCATTTT. Its protein product is CASRGTGPNQPQHF.

V gene TRBV2 combines with J gene TRBJ2-7, with D possibly matching TRBD2 (6 bases). Germline lookup yields CDR1 SNHLY and CDR2 FYNNEI. This CDR3 region has 12 residues. Trimming cost V 4 bases and J 4 bases, with 8 bases left between them. CDR3 sequence (DNA): TGTGCCAGCAGTGCCGCGGGGTACGAGCAGTACTTC. Encoded protein: CASSAAGYEQYF.

This chain uses TRBV19 with TRBJ1-4; 8 nucleotides align to TRBD1. With 8 bases clipped from V and 1 base from J, the junction kept 6 bases outside the gene matches. Germline lookup yields CDR1 LNHDA and CDR2 SQIVND (reference sequence). This CDR3 is built from 15 residues. In nucleotides, the CDR3 is TGTGCCAGTGGGATTGGGACAGGAACTAATGAAAAACTGTTTTTT. As protein: CASGIGTGTNEKLFF.